These 22 T cell receptor beta chains were all obtained from the same sample, sequenced in a study of shared clonotypes between healthy human individuals (TCRdb year 2020). Library method: the immunoSEQ multiplex PCR assay. TCRdb's version of the immuneACCESS table is confined to in-frame rearrangements and falls short of the full clone set. An unresolved V gene accounts for under half of the shortfall where checked; the remainder is of unknown origin. A total of about 330,000 clones appear in this sample, about 74% of them only once. The ten largest account for 9% to 12% of the sample. The sample was memory CD4+ T cells sorted from blood. What this sample's cell subset or site label stands for: CD45RA-negative fraction. The receptors here all came from a young man in good health.

The chain uses TRBV6-1 and TRBJ2-6; tentatively, D is TRBD1 (6 bases). This CDR3 is 17 amino acids long. The V and J ends lost 4 bases and 1 base respectively, with 14 bases between them. CDR1 is MNHNS and CDR2 is SASEGT in the germline V gene. The CDR3 DNA reads as TGTGCCAGCAGTGGGGGACATAGTCTGTCTGGGGCCAACGTCCTGACTTTC. Translation gives CASSGGHSLSGANVLTF.

The rearrangement uses TRBV5-4 and TRBJ2-7; 9 nucleotides match TRBD2. CDR1 is SGHNT and CDR2 is YYREEE in the germline V gene (reference sequence). J gave up 0 bases and V 4 bases, and 5 bases lay outside the gene matches. The CDR3 runs 15 residues. The CDR3 DNA reads as TGTGCCAGCAGCCGCTCGGGACTAGCCTCCTACGAGCAGTACTTC. It translates to CASSRSGLASYEQYF.

The genes are TRBV7-9 and TRBJ2-3; D is unclear. The germline V and J ends were trimmed by 5 bases and 2 bases, with 11 bases remaining between them. The CDR3 has 14 residues. Per the germline V gene, CDR1 is SEHNR and CDR2 is FQNEAQ (reference sequence). The CDR3, as DNA: TGTGCCAGCAGCCACAAGCTTAACACAGATACGCAGTATTTT. It translates to CASSHKLNTDTQYF.

V and J are TRBV4-3 and TRBJ1-5; the D gene is possibly TRBD1 (5 bases). The germline V gene encodes CDR1 LGHNA and CDR2 YSLEER. The CDR3 is made up of 15 amino acids. Trimming pared 0 bases from V and 6 bases from J, leaving 12 bases between. CDR3: CASSQDPQGGQPQHF. CDR3 bases: TGCGCCAGCAGCCAAGACCCGCAGGGAGGTCAGCCCCAGCATTTT.

The rearrangement uses TRBV7-9 and TRBJ2-1; D gene unclear. The CDR3 is made up of 14 amino acids. Trimming took off 4 bases at V and 0 bases at J, with 7 bases between the two ends. Germline V CDR1 and CDR2: SEHNR, FQNEAQ (reference sequence). DNA for the CDR3: TGTGCCAGCAGCTCGAGGAGCTCCTACAATGAGCAGTTCTTC. Translated: CASSSRSSYNEQFF.

This clone was observed a handful of times. The CDR3 DNA is TGTGCCTGGAGTGTAGGGGGAGCGTATGAGCAGTTCTTC. Amino acid sequence: CAWSVGGAYEQFF. The V gene is TRBV30, the J gene TRBJ2-1, with D perhaps TRBD1 (6 bases). The CDR3 sequence is 13 residues long. Per the germline V gene, CDR1 is GTSNPN and CDR2 is SVGIG (reference sequence). Trimming pared 0 bases from V and 8 bases from J, leaving 11 bases between.

The CDR3 is CASSRQGPGNEKLFF. The CDR3 DNA reads as TGTGCCAGCTCCCGCCAGGGACCTGGAAATGAAAAACTGTTTTTT. The chain carries TRBV28 and TRBJ1-4; weak D call: TRBD1 (5 bases). The V gene's germline CDR1 is MDHEN and CDR2 SYDVKM. V was pared by 8 bases and J by 5 bases, with 18 bases between. The CDR3 is made up of 15 amino acids. The variable domain in full, with the rest retrieved from reference TRBV28 and TRBJ1-4, is DVKVTQSSRYLVKRTGEKVFLECVQDMDHENMFWYRQDPGLGLRLIYFSYDVKMKEKGDIPEGYSVSREKKERFSLILESASTNQTSMYLCASSRQGPGNEKLFFGSGTQLSVL.

This chain uses TRBV9 with TRBJ2-7; D assignment may be TRBD1 or TRBD2 (5 bases each). CDR1 is SGDLS, CDR2 YYNGEE, per germline. The CDR3 is 14 amino acids. The ends were cut back, 4 bases at V and 3 bases at J, with 14 bases in the middle. The CDR3 loop is CASSPPGRIYEQYF. The CDR3 DNA is TGTGCCAGCAGCCCACCGGGACGGATCTACGAGCAGTACTTC.

CDR3 coding DNA: TGTGCCAGCAGCTTAGAAGGCAGGGAAGCCAATGAGCAGTTCTTC. It encodes CASSLEGREANEQFF. The V gene is TRBV7-9, the J gene TRBJ2-1; tentative D call: TRBD1 (5 bases). Deletions cut 1 base from V and 6 bases from J, with 13 bases between. Germline values: CDR1 SEHNR, CDR2 FQNEAQ (reference sequence). This CDR3 is 15 amino acids long. Filled out from reference TRBV7-9 and TRBJ2-1, the complete variable domain reads DTGVSQNPRHKITKRGQNVTFRCDPISEHNRLYWYRQTLGQGPEFLTYFQNEAQLEKSRLLSDRFSAERPKGSFSTLEIQRTEQGDSAMYLCASSLEGREANEQFFGPGTRLTVL.

This clone has just a few counts. The genes are TRBV4-1 and TRBJ2-1; D might be TRBD1 or TRBD2, each matching 5 bases. The CDR3 length is 16 residues. Per germline, CDR1 MGHRA and CDR2 YSYEKL. V was cut by 1 base and J by 8 bases, with 18 bases left in between. CDR3: CASSQGSEGLGYEQFF. DNA for the CDR3: TGCGCCAGCAGCCAAGGGTCTGAGGGGCTCGGCTATGAGCAGTTCTTC.

V gene TRBV25-1 combines with J gene TRBJ2-1; no clear D gene. CDR1 and CDR2 from the germline V gene are MGHDK and SYGVNS. V lost 8 bases to trimming and J lost 2 bases, with 10 bases between them. CDR3 size: 13 residues. The CDR3 sequence is CASAFDPYNEQFF. As DNA, the CDR3 is TGTGCCAGCGCTTTCGACCCCTACAATGAGCAGTTCTTC.

This chain uses TRBV11-3 with TRBJ2-5; weak D call: TRBD1 (6 bases). Germline V gives CDR1 SGHNT, CDR2 YENEEA. The CDR3 runs to 15 residues. The germline V and J ends were trimmed by 6 bases and 2 bases, with 16 bases remaining between them. The CDR3: CASSSAPGQQETQYF. The CDR3 DNA follows: TGTGCCAGCAGTTCCGCGCCGGGACAACAAGAGACCCAGTACTTC.

J is TRBJ1-1 and V is TRBV6-1, with D unclear. The CDR3 length is 13 residues. Looked up from germline, CDR1 is MNHNS and CDR2 is SASEGT. With 7 bases removed from V and 0 bases from J, the gap between germline ends came to 9 bases. CDR3 region: CASIHRLNTEAFF. The CDR3 DNA reads as TGTGCCAGCATACACCGATTGAACACTGAAGCTTTCTTT.

V gene TRBV9 combines with J gene TRBJ2-7; 7 bases align to TRBD1. Unmatched junction bases numbered 10, after V lost 4 bases and J lost 3 bases. From germline, CDR1 is SGDLS and CDR2 YYNGEE. The CDR3 is 15 residues long. The DNA for the CDR3 is TGTGCCAGCAGCCAAGGGGGCTCGTACGGCTACGAGCAGTACTTC. Protein sequence: CASSQGGSYGYEQYF.

This clone was detected many times. This sequence joins TRBV4-3 and TRBJ2-7, with 8 bases matching TRBD2. The CDR3 runs 17 residues. CDR1 is LGHNA, CDR2 YSLEER, per germline. With 4 bases clipped from V and 3 bases from J, the junction kept 14 bases outside the gene matches. CDR3 in amino acids: CASSPTRGGIAIYEQYF. The DNA for the CDR3 is TGCGCCAGCAGCCCTACTCGGGGGGGGATAGCGATCTACGAGCAGTACTTC.

The rearrangement links TRBV28 to TRBJ1-3; D might be TRBD1 (5 bases). This CDR3 region has 17 residues. The V end was cut by 5 bases, the J end by 0 bases, with 17 bases between. In germline, CDR1 is MDHEN, CDR2 SYDVKM. The CDR3 here is CASSAVRGGHSGNTIYF. CDR3 DNA sequence: TGTGCCAGCAGTGCCGTTAGGGGCGGCCACTCTGGAAACACCATATATTTT.

The rearrangement joins TRBV4-3 to TRBJ1-4, with D perhaps TRBD1 (6 bases). There are 15 residues in the CDR3. Germline V lookup: CDR1 LGHNA, CDR2 YSLEER. With 0 bases removed from V and 7 bases from J, the gap between germline ends came to 12 bases. The CDR3 region has the DNA TGCGCCAGCAGCCAAGAAGGGCCAGGGGCTGAAAAACTGTTTTTT. Its translation is CASSQEGPGAEKLFF.

The chain uses TRBV20-1 and TRBJ1-1, with D hard to call. V was shortened by 3 bases and J by 3 bases, with 5 bases between the two germline ends. The germline CDR1 and CDR2 sequences are DFQATT and SNEGSKA (reference sequence). This CDR3 is 11 amino acids long. The DNA for the CDR3 is TGCAGTGCTAGGCACTACACTGAAGCTTTCTTT. It specifies CSARHYTEAFF.

This clone was seen a few times. V and J are TRBV18 and TRBJ1-3; D is undetermined. The CDR3 extends over 15 amino acids. Germline CDR1 and CDR2: KGHSH and LQKENI. Trimming cost V 6 bases and J 0 bases, with 12 bases left between them. The CDR3 is CASSVDGSSGNTIYF. DNA of the CDR3: TGTGCCAGCTCGGTCGACGGGAGCTCTGGAAACACCATATATTTT.

A remark on this clone: The sample has other DNA sequences that encode this CDR3 too. The rearrangement uses TRBV19 and TRBJ2-3, with 9 positions matching TRBD2. The germline V gene encodes CDR1 LNHDA and CDR2 SQIVND (reference sequence). Unmatched junction bases numbered 1, after V lost 6 bases and J lost 0 bases. The length of the CDR3 is 14 residues. In DNA, the CDR3 is TGTGCCAGTAGCACTAGCGGGAGCACAGATACGCAGTATTTT. Translation: CASSTSGSTDTQYF.

The chain combines TRBV28 with TRBJ1-5, with D unresolved. Trimming took 8 bases from V and 2 from J, leaving 10 bases between them. This CDR3 is built from 13 residues. Per germline, CDR1 MDHEN and CDR2 SYDVKM. For the CDR3, the DNA is TGTGCCAGCCTCCGGGTGGGCAATCAGCCCCAGCATTTT. Translation gives CASLRVGNQPQHF.

This clone has only a few counts. The chain links TRBV30 to TRBJ1-2; D unclear. V was pared by 8 bases and J by 3 bases, with 7 bases between. This CDR3 has 10 residues. CDR1 is GTSNPN, CDR2 SVGIG, per germline (reference sequence). This CDR3 is CASYYYGYTF. In DNA, the CDR3 is TGTGCCAGCTACTACTATGGCTACACCTTC.